The rows below give T cell receptor beta chains drawn from one sample of a study of blood T cells in healthy people across ages. TCRdb independently ran MiXCR on the 5' RACE reads; one entry per CDR3 protein. In the table there are 600,000 to 650,000 distinct CDR3 sequences, roughly 50% of which are singletons. Sequencing input: blood. The receptors derive from a man in his 60s in good health. CDR3s include the opening cysteine and the closing phenylalanine or tryptophan. The order of the fields is D gene, clone size, J gene, V gene, CDR3 protein, CDR3 DNA. The D gene is left open where the match is weak. The size of a clone is reported for some rows only, either as once, few or many, or as a class for expanded clones.

d_gene: TRBD1
abundance: few
j_gene: TRBJ1-5
v_gene: TRBV7-8
CDR3aa: CASSRDRAQPQHF
CDR3nt: TGTGCCAGCAGCCGGGACAGGGCTCAGCCCCAGCATTTT

d_gene: NA
abundance: NA
j_gene: TRBJ2-5
v_gene: TRBV3-1
CDR3aa: CASSHSPQGTYQETQYF
CDR3nt: TGTGCCAGCAGCCATTCCCCCCAGGGGACGTACCAAGAGACCCAGTACTTC

d_gene: TRBD1
abundance: NA
j_gene: TRBJ2-5
v_gene: TRBV3-1
CDR3aa: CASSQPERTGGEETQYF
CDR3nt: TGTGCCAGCAGCCAACCCGAAAGGACAGGGGGTGAAGAGACCCAGTACTTC

d_gene: NA
abundance: NA
j_gene: TRBJ2-5
v_gene: TRBV18
CDR3aa: CASSPLEAGLETQYF
CDR3nt: TGTGCCAGCTCACCATTGGAGGCGGGCTTAGAGACCCAGTACTTC

d_gene: NA
abundance: NA
j_gene: TRBJ2-3
v_gene: TRBV6-1
CDR3aa: CASSEGRWDTQYF
CDR3nt: TGTGCCAGCAGTGAAGGCAGGTGGGATACGCAGTATTTT

d_gene: TRBD2
abundance: few
j_gene: TRBJ2-5
v_gene: TRBV29-1
CDR3aa: CSAKPGGQETQYF
CDR3nt: TGCAGCGCTAAACCGGGGGGGCAAGAGACCCAGTACTTC

d_gene: NA
abundance: NA
j_gene: TRBJ2-3
v_gene: TRBV6-6
CDR3aa: CASSYGVAGTDTQYF
CDR3nt: TGTGCCAGCAGTTACGGGGTAGCGGGCACAGATACGCAGTATTTT

d_gene: TRBD2
abundance: NA
j_gene: TRBJ2-1
v_gene: TRBV6-4
CDR3aa: CATKVSGGYNEQFF
CDR3nt: TGTGCCACTAAAGTCAGCGGGGGTTACAATGAGCAGTTCTTC

d_gene: TRBD2
abundance: many
j_gene: TRBJ2-3
v_gene: TRBV7-2
CDR3aa: CASSLTSGGTDTQYF
CDR3nt: TGTGCCAGCAGCTTAACTAGCGGGGGCACAGATACGCAGTATTTT

d_gene: NA
abundance: once
j_gene: TRBJ2-7
v_gene: TRBV20-1
CDR3aa: CSATPRNSEQYF
CDR3nt: TGCAGTGCCACGCCCCGAAACAGCGAGCAGTACTTC

d_gene: TRBD2
abundance: few
j_gene: TRBJ2-5
v_gene: TRBV4-2
CDR3aa: CASSPNVIAGGQETQYF
CDR3nt: TGTGCCAGCAGCCCAAACGTTATAGCGGGGGGCCAAGAGACCCAGTACTTC

d_gene: NA
abundance: few
j_gene: TRBJ2-3
v_gene: TRBV4-2
CDR3aa: CASSQEGHGTDTQYF
CDR3nt: TGTGCCAGCAGCCAAGAGGGACACGGCACAGATACGCAGTATTTT

d_gene: NA
abundance: NA
j_gene: TRBJ1-1
v_gene: TRBV12-3/TRBV12-4
CDR3aa: CASRDNRNTEAFF
CDR3nt: TGTGCCAGCAGGGACAACAGGAACACTGAAGCTTTCTTT

d_gene: NA
abundance: NA
j_gene: TRBJ1-2
v_gene: TRBV10-3
CDR3aa: CAISESIANYGYTF
CDR3nt: TGTGCCATCAGTGAGTCCATAGCTAACTATGGCTACACCTTC

d_gene: NA
abundance: few
j_gene: TRBJ2-7
v_gene: TRBV18
CDR3aa: CASSPTSTYEQYF
CDR3nt: TGTGCCAGCTCACCAACATCAACCTACGAGCAGTACTTC

d_gene: NA
abundance: many
j_gene: TRBJ1-2
v_gene: TRBV13
CDR3aa: CASSPTNYGYTF
CDR3nt: TGTGCCAGCAGCCCGACTAACTATGGCTACACCTTC

d_gene: NA
abundance: few
j_gene: TRBJ2-7
v_gene: TRBV7-9
CDR3aa: CASSFEVSYEQYF
CDR3nt: TGTGCCAGCAGCTTCGAGGTCAGCTACGAGCAGTACTTC

d_gene: NA
abundance: NA
j_gene: TRBJ2-5
v_gene: TRBV6-1
CDR3aa: CASRGDSAETQYF
CDR3nt: TGTGCCAGCAGGGGGGACTCCGCAGAGACCCAGTACTTC

d_gene: TRBD2
abundance: NA
j_gene: TRBJ2-3
v_gene: TRBV7-2
CDR3aa: CASSRSGVRTNTQYF
CDR3nt: TGTGCCAGCAGTCGAAGCGGGGTGAGGACAAATACGCAGTATTTT

d_gene: TRBD2
abundance: once
j_gene: TRBJ2-3
v_gene: TRBV4-1
CDR3aa: CASSQTSGGPTDTQYF
CDR3nt: TGCGCCAGCAGCCAAACTAGCGGGGGACCCACAGATACGCAGTATTTT

d_gene: TRBD2
abundance: few
j_gene: TRBJ2-3
v_gene: TRBV12-3/TRBV12-4
CDR3aa: CASSRGLVTDTQYF
CDR3nt: TGTGCCAGCAGCCGGGGACTAGTTACAGATACGCAGTATTTT

d_gene: NA
abundance: NA
j_gene: TRBJ1-2
v_gene: TRBV4-1
CDR3aa: CASSQGRGTSNYGYTF
CDR3nt: TGCGCCAGCAGCCAAGGCAGGGGAACCTCTAACTATGGCTACACCTTC

d_gene: NA
abundance: NA
j_gene: TRBJ1-2
v_gene: TRBV3-1
CDR3aa: CASSQGTGQGYTF
CDR3nt: TGTGCCAGCAGCCAAGGAACGGGGCAGGGCTACACCTTC

d_gene: TRBD1
abundance: once
j_gene: TRBJ1-2
v_gene: TRBV4-1
CDR3aa: CASSQDRAGQGDYGYTF
CDR3nt: TGCGCCAGCAGCCAAGATAGGGCGGGACAGGGAGACTATGGCTACACCTTC

d_gene: TRBD2
abundance: NA
j_gene: TRBJ2-3
v_gene: TRBV20-1
CDR3aa: CSASPTSGGADTQYF
CDR3nt: TGCAGTGCTAGCCCGACTAGCGGGGGGGCAGATACGCAGTATTTT

d_gene: TRBD2
abundance: NA
j_gene: TRBJ2-5
v_gene: TRBV27
CDR3aa: CASRLAGVEETQYF
CDR3nt: TGTGCCAGCAGACTAGCGGGGGTGGAGGAGACCCAGTACTTC

d_gene: TRBD1
abundance: once
j_gene: TRBJ1-4
v_gene: TRBV3-1
CDR3aa: CASSLGDNRGGEKLFF
CDR3nt: TGTGCCAGCAGCCTAGGAGATAACAGGGGAGGTGAAAAACTGTTTTTT

d_gene: NA
abundance: NA
j_gene: TRBJ2-3
v_gene: TRBV20-1
CDR3aa: CSVLPSSRGTDTQYF
CDR3nt: TGCAGTGTACTGCCGAGCTCCCGGGGCACAGATACGCAGTATTTT

d_gene: NA
abundance: few
j_gene: TRBJ1-2
v_gene: TRBV10-3
CDR3aa: CATAEVVNYGYTF
CDR3nt: TGTGCCACCGCTGAGGTAGTGAACTATGGCTACACCTTC

d_gene: TRBD1
abundance: NA
j_gene: TRBJ1-6
v_gene: TRBV3-1
CDR3aa: CASSQGQGTSGSPLHF
CDR3nt: TGTGCCAGCAGCCAGGGACAGGGGACTTCTGGTTCACCCCTCCACTTT

d_gene: NA
abundance: once
j_gene: TRBJ1-1
v_gene: TRBV12-3/TRBV12-4
CDR3aa: CASSFFANTEAFF
CDR3nt: TGTGCCAGCAGTTTTTTTGCGAACACTGAAGCTTTCTTT

d_gene: NA
abundance: few
j_gene: TRBJ2-3
v_gene: TRBV14
CDR3aa: CASSQSADTQYF
CDR3nt: TGTGCCAGCAGCCAATCCGCAGATACGCAGTATTTT

d_gene: NA
abundance: once
j_gene: TRBJ1-2
v_gene: TRBV7-2
CDR3aa: CASSLASYGGDYGYTF
CDR3nt: TGTGCCAGCAGCTTAGCTTCTTATGGCGGTGACTATGGCTACACCTTC

d_gene: NA
abundance: NA
j_gene: TRBJ1-2
v_gene: TRBV29-1
CDR3aa: CSVEDLRAYGYTF
CDR3nt: TGCAGCGTTGAAGATCTAAGGGCATATGGCTACACCTTC

d_gene: NA
abundance: NA
j_gene: TRBJ2-5
v_gene: TRBV5-1
CDR3aa: CASGGGDGETQYF
CDR3nt: TGCGCCAGCGGTGGGGGTGATGGCGAGACCCAGTACTTC

d_gene: TRBD1
abundance: NA
j_gene: TRBJ1-6
v_gene: TRBV2
CDR3aa: CASSDWTGGWNSPLHF
CDR3nt: TGTGCCAGCAGTGATTGGACAGGGGGCTGGAATTCACCCCTCCACTTT

d_gene: TRBD1
abundance: NA
j_gene: TRBJ2-3
v_gene: TRBV12-3/TRBV12-4
CDR3aa: CASSWDRASADTQYF
CDR3nt: TGTGCCAGCAGCTGGGACAGGGCAAGCGCAGATACGCAGTATTTT

d_gene: NA
abundance: NA
j_gene: TRBJ2-4
v_gene: TRBV7-4
CDR3aa: CATQEGSGNIQYF
CDR3nt: TGTGCCACCCAAGAGGGGAGCGGGAACATTCAGTACTTC

d_gene: NA
abundance: few
j_gene: TRBJ2-7
v_gene: TRBV5-1
CDR3aa: CASSWETAYEQYF
CDR3nt: TGCGCCAGCAGCTGGGAAACCGCCTACGAGCAGTACTTC

d_gene: TRBD1
abundance: few
j_gene: TRBJ1-6
v_gene: TRBV20-1
CDR3aa: CSARGQSSYNSPLHF
CDR3nt: TGCAGTGCTAGGGGACAGAGCTCCTATAATTCACCCCTCCACTTT

d_gene: NA
abundance: few
j_gene: TRBJ2-5
v_gene: TRBV20-1
CDR3aa: CSARGSAETQYF
CDR3nt: TGCAGTGCTAGAGGGTCCGCAGAGACCCAGTACTTC

d_gene: NA
abundance: NA
j_gene: TRBJ2-5
v_gene: TRBV19
CDR3aa: CASSARLNLSQETQYF
CDR3nt: TGTGCCAGTAGTGCCCGACTTAATCTGTCACAAGAGACCCAGTACTTC

d_gene: TRBD2
abundance: NA
j_gene: TRBJ2-1
v_gene: TRBV6-5
CDR3aa: CASNLAGGDEQFF
CDR3nt: TGTGCCAGCAACCTAGCGGGAGGTGATGAGCAGTTCTTC

d_gene: NA
abundance: NA
j_gene: TRBJ2-7
v_gene: TRBV4-1
CDR3aa: CASSQGWTGRAEQYF
CDR3nt: TGCGCCAGCAGCCAAGGGTGGACAGGGAGGGCCGAGCAGTACTTC

d_gene: TRBD2
abundance: NA
j_gene: TRBJ2-5
v_gene: TRBV2
CDR3aa: CASTQRSRRAGVPARGETQYF
CDR3nt: TGTGCCAGCACCCAAAGAAGTAGGCGGGCGGGGGTGCCTGCGAGGGGAGAGACCCAGTACTTC

d_gene: NA
abundance: few
j_gene: TRBJ2-1
v_gene: TRBV25-1
CDR3aa: CASMGYNEQFF
CDR3nt: TGTGCCAGCATGGGGTACAATGAGCAGTTCTTC

d_gene: NA
abundance: NA
j_gene: TRBJ1-1
v_gene: TRBV5-1
CDR3aa: CASSSQLNTEAFF
CDR3nt: TGCGCCAGCAGCTCTCAATTGAACACTGAAGCTTTCTTT

d_gene: TRBD1
abundance: NA
j_gene: TRBJ2-3
v_gene: TRBV15
CDR3aa: CATSRGDRDTDTQYF
CDR3nt: TGTGCCACCAGCAGAGGGGACAGAGACACAGATACGCAGTATTTT

d_gene: TRBD2
abundance: NA
j_gene: TRBJ2-1
v_gene: TRBV5-1
CDR3aa: CASSYLLAGGYDEQFF
CDR3nt: TGCGCCAGCAGCTACCTACTAGCGGGGGGGTACGATGAGCAGTTCTTC

d_gene: NA
abundance: NA
j_gene: TRBJ1-1
v_gene: TRBV18
CDR3aa: CASSPRANTEAFF
CDR3nt: TGTGCCAGCTCACCCAGGGCGAACACTGAAGCTTTCTTT

d_gene: TRBD2
abundance: NA
j_gene: TRBJ2-7
v_gene: TRBV5-1
CDR3aa: CASASSSGGLLGEQYF
CDR3nt: TGCGCCAGCGCCTCGAGCAGCGGGGGGCTCCTCGGCGAGCAGTACTTC

d_gene: TRBD1
abundance: few
j_gene: TRBJ1-2
v_gene: TRBV5-1
CDR3aa: CASSLPGQNYGYTF
CDR3nt: TGCGCCAGCAGCTTGCCGGGACAGAACTATGGCTACACCTTC

d_gene: TRBD2
abundance: NA
j_gene: TRBJ2-5
v_gene: TRBV20-1
CDR3aa: CSLTPGLAQETQYF
CDR3nt: TGCAGCCTTACGCCGGGACTAGCACAAGAGACCCAGTACTTC

d_gene: NA
abundance: NA
j_gene: TRBJ1-1
v_gene: TRBV5-1
CDR3aa: CASSYSGTQSTEAFF
CDR3nt: TGCGCCAGCAGTTATAGCGGAACCCAATCCACTGAAGCTTTCTTT